The entry below gives a single T cell receptor (beta chain) sequence along with its context. The data originate from a study of cytomegalovirus exposure and HLA in healthy donors. About the study: The study placed less than 90% of its 398 genotyped donors in the Caucasian-associated ancestry cluster.

The CDR3 has 15 residues. Trimming removed 2 bases from V and 7 bases from J, with 15 bases in between. Germline CDR1 MGHRA, CDR2 YSYEKL. The PCR contained 60 Vbeta and 13 Jbeta primers. The table came from immunoSEQ multiplex PCR; TCRdb's copy has only in-frame clones and leaves some out. The table lists 100,000 to 150,000 clones, nearly 85% of them singletons. This sequence was found in a boy aged 5-17 years in good health and CMV-seronegative. Sequenced sample: PBMCs. The V call is TRBV4-1, the J call TRBJ2-1; possibly TRBD2 for D (6 bases). Here the CDR3 reads CASSQLGLTLNEQFF. The CDR3 nucleotides are TGCGCCAGCAGCCAACTGGGACTTACCCTAAATGAGCAGTTCTTC.